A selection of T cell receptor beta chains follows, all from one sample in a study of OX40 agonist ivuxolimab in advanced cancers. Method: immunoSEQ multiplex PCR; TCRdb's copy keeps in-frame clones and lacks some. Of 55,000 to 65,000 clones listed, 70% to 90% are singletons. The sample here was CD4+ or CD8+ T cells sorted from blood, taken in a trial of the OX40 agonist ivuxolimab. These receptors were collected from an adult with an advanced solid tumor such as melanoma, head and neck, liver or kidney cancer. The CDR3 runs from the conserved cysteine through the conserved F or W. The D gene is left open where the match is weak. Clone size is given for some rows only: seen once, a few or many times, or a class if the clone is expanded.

CDR3aa: CASSKGLADYEQYF
CDR3nt: TGCGCCAGCAGCAAGGGTTTGGCGGACTACGAGCAGTACTTC
abundance: once
d_gene: .
v_gene: TRBV5-1
len: 14
j_gene: TRBJ2-7

CDR3aa: CASSPGLADTQYF
CDR3nt: TGTGCCAGCAGCCCAGGACTAGCCGATACGCAGTATTTT
abundance: .
d_gene: TRBD2
v_gene: TRBV7-6
len: 13
j_gene: TRBJ2-3

CDR3aa: CASIGYRGYTF
CDR3nt: TGTGCCAGCATCGGCTACCGGGGCTACACCTTC
abundance: .
d_gene: .
v_gene: TRBV2
len: 11
j_gene: TRBJ1-2

CDR3aa: CASSLGASGGFKTQYF
CDR3nt: TGTGCCAGCAGCTTGGGCGCAAGCGGGGGGTTCAAGACCCAGTACTTC
abundance: .
d_gene: TRBD2
v_gene: TRBV5-4
len: 16
j_gene: TRBJ2-5

CDR3aa: CASSDGTPYEQYF
CDR3nt: TGTGCCAGCAGCGACGGGACTCCCTACGAGCAGTACTTC
abundance: .
d_gene: .
v_gene: TRBV2
len: 13
j_gene: TRBJ2-7

CDR3aa: CASRLREASSYEQYF
CDR3nt: TGCGCCAGCCGGCTTAGGGAAGCGAGCTCCTACGAGCAGTACTTC
abundance: .
d_gene: .
v_gene: TRBV5-1
len: 15
j_gene: TRBJ2-7

CDR3aa: CASNLGRYSNQPQHF
CDR3nt: TGTGCCAGCAACCTAGGACGGTATAGCAATCAGCCCCAGCATTTT
abundance: .
d_gene: .
v_gene: TRBV6-5
len: 15
j_gene: TRBJ1-5

CDR3aa: CASSQQGEILLYSPLHF
CDR3nt: TGCGCCAGCAGCCAACAGGGGGAGATCCTCTTGTATTCACCCCTCCACTTT
abundance: few
d_gene: TRBD1
v_gene: TRBV4-1
len: 17
j_gene: TRBJ1-6

CDR3aa: CASSLGGRESQYF
CDR3nt: TGCGCCAGCAGCTTGGGTGGACGGGAGTCGCAGTATTTT
abundance: .
d_gene: .
v_gene: TRBV5-1
len: 13
j_gene: TRBJ2-3

CDR3aa: CASSYSAAPSYEQYF
CDR3nt: TGTGCCAGCAGTTACTCGGCGGCGCCCTCCTACGAGCAGTACTTC
abundance: .
d_gene: .
v_gene: TRBV6-5
len: 15
j_gene: TRBJ2-7

CDR3aa: CASSLEDRRGGEQYF
CDR3nt: TGTGCCAGCAGCTTAGAAGACCGACGGGGTGGCGAGCAGTACTTC
abundance: .
d_gene: .
v_gene: TRBV11-2
len: 15
j_gene: TRBJ2-7

CDR3aa: CASSEAGGYYGYTF
CDR3nt: TGTGCCAGCAGTGAGGCAGGGGGATACTATGGCTACACCTTC
abundance: .
d_gene: TRBD1
v_gene: TRBV25-1
len: 14
j_gene: TRBJ1-2

CDR3aa: CASSPTGADGYTF
CDR3nt: TGTGCCAGCTCACCAACAGGGGCGGATGGCTACACCTTC
abundance: .
d_gene: TRBD1
v_gene: TRBV18
len: 13
j_gene: TRBJ1-2

CDR3aa: CASSDGTVNTEAFF
CDR3nt: TGCGCCAGCAGCGACGGGACAGTGAACACTGAAGCTTTCTTT
abundance: .
d_gene: TRBD1
v_gene: TRBV5-1
len: 14
j_gene: TRBJ1-1

CDR3aa: CASSPAGGNSPLHF
CDR3nt: TGTGCCAGCAGTCCAGCAGGGGGTAATTCACCCCTCCACTTT
abundance: .
d_gene: TRBD1
v_gene: TRBV6-5
len: 14
j_gene: TRBJ1-6

CDR3aa: CASSLVPGGWNTEAFF
CDR3nt: TGCGCCAGCAGCTTGGTTCCAGGGGGGTGGAACACTGAAGCTTTCTTT
abundance: .
d_gene: TRBD1
v_gene: TRBV5-1
len: 16
j_gene: TRBJ1-1

CDR3aa: CASSYRTGTDTQYF
CDR3nt: TGTGCCAGCAGTTACCGGACAGGGACAGATACGCAGTATTTT
abundance: .
d_gene: TRBD1
v_gene: TRBV6-5
len: 14
j_gene: TRBJ2-3

CDR3aa: CASSESRLAGGLTDTQYF
CDR3nt: TGCGCCAGCAGTGAGTCGAGGCTAGCGGGGGGGCTGACAGATACGCAGTATTTT
abundance: .
d_gene: TRBD2
v_gene: TRBV10-2
len: 18
j_gene: TRBJ2-3

CDR3aa: CASFREGRGNTIYF
CDR3nt: TGTGCCAGTTTTAGGGAGGGTCGTGGAAACACCATATATTTT
abundance: .
d_gene: .
v_gene: TRBV19
len: 14
j_gene: TRBJ1-3

CDR3aa: CSAGSYEQYF
CDR3nt: TGCAGTGCCGGGTCCTACGAGCAGTACTTC
abundance: once
d_gene: .
v_gene: TRBV20-1
len: 10
j_gene: TRBJ2-7

CDR3aa: CASRGEQREPPDIWFEQYF
CDR3nt: TGTGCCAGCAGGGGGGAGCAGAGGGAGCCCCCGGACATCTGGTTTGAGCAGTACTTC
abundance: .
d_gene: .
v_gene: TRBV6-4
len: 19
j_gene: TRBJ2-7

CDR3aa: CASSRGPQETQYF
CDR3nt: TGTGCCAGCAGCAGGGGCCCGCAAGAGACCCAGTACTTC
abundance: .
d_gene: .
v_gene: TRBV5-4
len: 13
j_gene: TRBJ2-5

CDR3aa: CASSLTRSYEQYF
CDR3nt: TGTGCCAGCAGTTTAACACGGAGCTACGAGCAGTACTTC
abundance: .
d_gene: .
v_gene: TRBV6-5
len: 13
j_gene: TRBJ2-7

CDR3aa: CATSITRSGRETQYF
CDR3nt: TGTGCCACCAGCATCACCCGGTCCGGTCGAGAGACCCAGTACTTC
abundance: .
d_gene: .
v_gene: TRBV15
len: 15
j_gene: TRBJ2-5

CDR3aa: CASSLGTGVTGELFF
CDR3nt: TGCGCCAGCAGCTTGGGGACCGGGGTCACCGGGGAGCTGTTTTTT
abundance: .
d_gene: .
v_gene: TRBV5-1
len: 15
j_gene: TRBJ2-2

CDR3aa: CASSRPSGGEKLFF
CDR3nt: TGTGCCAGCAGCAGGCCTAGTGGGGGCGAAAAACTGTTTTTT
abundance: .
d_gene: .
v_gene: TRBV5-6
len: 14
j_gene: TRBJ1-4

CDR3aa: CASRTWGGTGTGELFF
CDR3nt: TGTGCCAGCAGGACATGGGGGGGAACGGGCACCGGGGAGCTGTTTTTT
abundance: .
d_gene: TRBD2
v_gene: TRBV27
len: 16
j_gene: TRBJ2-2

CDR3aa: CASSSGQDYGYTF
CDR3nt: TGTGCCAGCAGCTCCGGACAGGACTATGGCTACACCTTC
abundance: .
d_gene: TRBD1
v_gene: TRBV5-4
len: 13
j_gene: TRBJ1-2

CDR3aa: CASSQRGHSGTGGDSGANVLTF
CDR3nt: TGCGCCAGCAGTCAAAGGGGGCACTCTGGGACAGGGGGTGACTCTGGGGCCAACGTCCTGACTTTC
abundance: .
d_gene: TRBD1
v_gene: TRBV23-1
len: 22
j_gene: TRBJ2-6

CDR3aa: CASSPIGTGGGYEQYF
CDR3nt: TGCGCCAGCAGCCCCATCGGGACAGGGGGAGGCTACGAGCAGTACTTC
abundance: .
d_gene: TRBD1
v_gene: TRBV5-1
len: 16
j_gene: TRBJ2-7

CDR3aa: CASSYGEQPQHF
CDR3nt: TGTGCCAGTAGTTATGGCGAACAGCCCCAGCATTTT
abundance: .
d_gene: .
v_gene: TRBV19
len: 12
j_gene: TRBJ1-5

CDR3aa: CASSLGGAYNEQFF
CDR3nt: TGTGCCAGCAGCTTGGGAGGGGCCTACAATGAGCAGTTCTTC
abundance: .
d_gene: .
v_gene: TRBV5-6
len: 14
j_gene: TRBJ2-1

CDR3aa: CASSTGPEHEQYF
CDR3nt: TGCGCCAGCAGCACCGGTCCGGAACACGAGCAGTACTTC
abundance: once
d_gene: .
v_gene: TRBV5-1
len: 13
j_gene: TRBJ2-7

CDR3aa: CASSQTVESPLHF
CDR3nt: TGTGCCAGCTCCCAGACAGTGGAATCACCCCTCCACTTT
abundance: .
d_gene: .
v_gene: TRBV18
len: 13
j_gene: TRBJ1-6

CDR3aa: CASLNRDAGEQYF
CDR3nt: TGTGCCAGTTTAAACAGGGATGCGGGCGAGCAGTACTTC
abundance: .
d_gene: .
v_gene: TRBV6-5
len: 13
j_gene: TRBJ2-7

CDR3aa: CASSYSTLDEKLFF
CDR3nt: TGTGCCAGCAGTTACTCCACGTTAGACGAAAAACTGTTTTTT
abundance: .
d_gene: .
v_gene: TRBV6-5
len: 14
j_gene: TRBJ1-4

CDR3aa: CASSGAATNEKLFF
CDR3nt: TGTGCCAGTAGTGGGGCCGCCACTAATGAAAAACTGTTTTTT
abundance: .
d_gene: .
v_gene: TRBV19
len: 14
j_gene: TRBJ1-4

CDR3aa: CASSSRTDTQYF
CDR3nt: TGCGCCAGCAGCTCTCGCACAGATACGCAGTATTTT
abundance: .
d_gene: .
v_gene: TRBV5-1
len: 12
j_gene: TRBJ2-3

CDR3aa: CASSDGTSGAEQFF
CDR3nt: TGCGCCAGCAGTGACGGGACTAGCGGGGCGGAGCAGTTCTTC
abundance: .
d_gene: TRBD2
v_gene: TRBV10-1
len: 14
j_gene: TRBJ2-1

CDR3aa: CASTLGGQGRQETQYF
CDR3nt: TGTGCCAGCACCTTGGGGGGACAGGGGAGACAAGAGACCCAGTACTTC
abundance: .
d_gene: TRBD1
v_gene: TRBV2
len: 16
j_gene: TRBJ2-5

CDR3aa: CASSSLNVEGAGGYTF
CDR3nt: TGTGCCAGCAGCTCTTTGAACGTCGAGGGGGCAGGTGGCTACACCTTC
abundance: .
d_gene: TRBD1
v_gene: TRBV14
len: 16
j_gene: TRBJ1-2

CDR3aa: CASSDRNEQFF
CDR3nt: TGTGCCAGCAGTGACAGGAATGAGCAGTTCTTC
abundance: .
d_gene: .
v_gene: TRBV25-1
len: 11
j_gene: TRBJ2-1

CDR3aa: CASSRGQYNEQFF
CDR3nt: TGTGCCAGCAGCCGTGGACAGTACAATGAGCAGTTCTTC
abundance: .
d_gene: .
v_gene: TRBV5-6
len: 13
j_gene: TRBJ2-1

CDR3aa: CASSELAGSRAFF
CDR3nt: TGTGCCAGCAGTGAACTTGCTGGCTCCCGAGCTTTCTTT
abundance: .
d_gene: .
v_gene: TRBV25-1
len: 13
j_gene: TRBJ1-1

CDR3aa: CAISEWGAGEKLFF
CDR3nt: TGTGCCATCAGTGAGTGGGGGGCTGGGGAAAAACTGTTTTTT
abundance: once
d_gene: .
v_gene: TRBV10-3
len: 14
j_gene: TRBJ1-4

CDR3aa: CASSMGIRSPLHF
CDR3nt: TGTGCCAGTAGTATGGGGATCCGGTCACCCCTCCACTTT
abundance: .
d_gene: .
v_gene: TRBV19
len: 13
j_gene: TRBJ1-6

CDR3aa: CASSQETTARRGGYTF
CDR3nt: TGCGCCAGCAGCCAAGAAACGACAGCGCGTAGGGGTGGCTACACCTTC
abundance: .
d_gene: .
v_gene: TRBV4-1
len: 16
j_gene: TRBJ1-2

CDR3aa: CASSLAVGELFF
CDR3nt: TGTGCCAGCAGCTTAGCAGTCGGGGAGCTGTTTTTT
abundance: .
d_gene: .
v_gene: TRBV7-2
len: 12
j_gene: TRBJ2-2

CDR3aa: CASWAWGASYEQYF
CDR3nt: TGTGCCAGCTGGGCATGGGGCGCCTCCTACGAGCAGTACTTC
abundance: .
d_gene: .
v_gene: TRBV5-4
len: 14
j_gene: TRBJ2-7

CDR3aa: CASSSRDTQYF
CDR3nt: TGTGCCAGCAGCTCTAGAGATACGCAGTATTTT
abundance: .
d_gene: .
v_gene: TRBV21-1
len: 11
j_gene: TRBJ2-3

CDR3aa: CASSSPRFGANVLTF
CDR3nt: TGTGCCAGCAGCTCCCCTCGGTTTGGGGCCAACGTCCTGACTTTC
abundance: .
d_gene: .
v_gene: TRBV13
len: 15
j_gene: TRBJ2-6

CDR3aa: CASSSWEPRTDTQYF
CDR3nt: TGCGCCAGCAGCTCTTGGGAGCCTCGCACAGATACGCAGTATTTT
abundance: once
d_gene: .
v_gene: TRBV5-1
len: 15
j_gene: TRBJ2-3